One sample yielded the 32 T cell receptor beta chains listed below, sequenced in a study of T cell responses to AZD1222 COVID-19 vaccine. The data were produced by immunoSEQ multiplex PCR, yet TCRdb's version contains in-frame clones alone and is incomplete. The sample has about 120,000 clones, 85% to 95% seen once. The sample was peripheral blood, taken on day 0 of AZD1222 vaccination. The source is an adult in good health.

The chain carries TRBV7-9 and TRBJ2-1, with TRBD2 matching 10 bases. The CDR3 has 15 residues. From germline, CDR1 is SEHNR and CDR2 FQNEAQ (reference sequence). Trimming at V came to 4 bases and at J to 4 bases, leaving 4 bases not matched to a gene. CDR3 in amino acids: CASSWTSGAYNEQFF. The CDR3 DNA reads TGTGCCAGCAGCTGGACTAGCGGTGCGTACAATGAGCAGTTCTTC.

The chain links TRBV27 to TRBJ2-2; 12 nucleotides agree with TRBD2. This CDR3 has 19 amino acids. J gave up 4 bases and V 3 bases, and 12 bases lay outside the gene matches. Germline V gene lookup returns CDR1 MNHEY and CDR2 SMNVEV (reference sequence). CDR3 in DNA: TGTGCCAGCAGTTTCCTAGCGGGAGGGCCGGGGATGGGCACCGGGGAGCTGTTTTTT. This translates into CASSFLAGGPGMGTGELFF.

This rearrangement joins TRBV3-1 (or the pseudogene TRBV3-2) to TRBJ2-3, with 9 bases fitting TRBD2. The germline V gene has CDR1 LGHDT and CDR2 YNNKEL (reference sequence). The junction had 3 bases not matched to a gene; V was cut back by 0 bases and J by 5 bases. This CDR3 has 15 residues. The CDR3 spells CASSQELAGLDTQYF. The CDR3 DNA reads as TGTGCCAGCAGCCAAGAGCTAGCGGGATTAGATACGCAGTATTTT.

The chain employs TRBV19 and TRBJ2-3; TRBD2 aligns across 8 bases. This CDR3 spans 17 amino acids. Germline CDR1 reads LNHDA; CDR2 reads SQIVND (reference sequence). V trimming: 1 base; J trimming: 6 bases; junction bases outside the gene matches: 12. The CDR3 DNA follows: TGTGCCAGTAGTATAGCGGGAGGGCCATTCTTGGTGGATACGCAGTATTTT. Translated, it gives CASSIAGGPFLVDTQYF.

The chain combines TRBV14 with TRBJ1-2; no clear D gene. This CDR3 has 14 amino acids. Germline V lookup: CDR1 SGHDN, CDR2 FVKESK. V lost 4 bases and J lost 0, with 9 bases in between. The chain's CDR3 is CASSPMNPNYGYTF. For the CDR3, the DNA is TGTGCCAGCAGCCCGATGAACCCTAACTATGGCTACACCTTC. Based on the CDR3 plus reference TRBV14 and TRBJ1-2, the full variable domain is EAGVTQFPSHSVIEKGQTVTLRCDPISGHDNLYWYRRVMGKEIKFLLHFVKESKQDESGMPNNRFLAERTGGTYSTLKVQPAELEDSGVYFCASSPMNPNYGYTFGSGTRLTVV.

V gene TRBV7-2 combines with J gene TRBJ1-1; D is perhaps TRBD1 (5 bases). Trimming shortened V by 5 bases and J by 1 base, and 14 bases separated the two germline ends. Germline V lookup: CDR1 SGHTA, CDR2 FQGNSA. The CDR3 is 15 amino acids. CDR3 sequence (DNA): TGTGCCAGCAGCCATTCCGGGACGAGGAACACTGAAGCTTTCTTT. As protein: CASSHSGTRNTEAFF.

This clone was found once. V usage is TRBV5-1 and J usage is TRBJ1-6; 9 nucleotides line up with TRBD1. The germline V gene has CDR1 SGHRS and CDR2 YFSETQ. The CDR3 runs to 15 residues. V trimming: 5 bases; J trimming: 7 bases; junction bases outside the gene matches: 7. The CDR3 sequence: CASSRAGQGNSPLHF. The CDR3 DNA reads as TGCGCCAGCAGTCGTGCGGGACAGGGCAATTCACCCCTCCACTTT. The full variable domain, completed using reference TRBV5-1 and TRBJ1-6, is KAGVTQTPRYLIKTRGQQVTLSCSPISGHRSVSWYQQTPGQGLQFLFEYFSETQRNKGNFPGRFSGRQFSNSRSEMNVSTLELGDSALYLCASSRAGQGNSPLHFGNGTRLTVT.

This clone was picked up one time. The chain carries TRBV19 and TRBJ2-6, with D perhaps TRBD2 (6 bases). From germline, CDR1 is LNHDA and CDR2 SQIVND (reference sequence). CDR3 length: 16 amino acids. The V end lost 1 base, the J end lost 2 bases, and 9 bases lay between the germline ends. As DNA, the CDR3 is TGTGCCAGTAGTATAGGTGGAGGGCCTGGGGCCAACGTCCTGACTTTC. It encodes CASSIGGGPGANVLTF.

V and J are TRBV28 and TRBJ2-2, with D maybe TRBD1 (6 bases). CDR1 and CDR2 from the germline V gene are MDHEN and SYDVKM. This CDR3 is built from 15 residues. Deletions cut 5 bases from V and 0 bases from J, with 10 bases between. CDR3 loop: CASSMAGANTGELFF. In nucleotides, the CDR3 is TGTGCCAGCAGTATGGCAGGGGCGAACACCGGGGAGCTGTTTTTT.

The rearrangement links TRBV19 to TRBJ1-4; D is ambiguous. The CDR3 sequence is 16 residues long. Trimming cost V 2 bases and J 4 bases, with 14 bases left between them. The V gene's germline CDR1 is LNHDA and CDR2 SQIVND (reference sequence). DNA of the CDR3: TGTGCCAGTAGTATAAAGTCGATGGGATTTAATGAAAAACTGTTTTTT. Protein: CASSIKSMGFNEKLFF.

The V call is TRBV28, the J call TRBJ1-5; 7 nucleotides line up with TRBD1. The germline gives CDR1 MDHEN, CDR2 SYDVKM. The CDR3 runs to 13 residues. Trimming removed 10 bases from V and 2 bases from J; junction bases left unmatched: 5. CDR3 sequence (DNA): TGTGCCACTGACAGGGATCGCAATCAGCCCCAGCATTTT. Residues: CATDRDRNQPQHF. The variable domain in full, completed from reference TRBV28 and TRBJ1-5, reads DVKVTQSSRYLVKRTGEKVFLECVQDMDHENMFWYRQDPGLGLRLIYFSYDVKMKEKGDIPEGYSVSREKKERFSLILESASTNQTSMYLCATDRDRNQPQHFGDGTRLSIL.

The chain uses TRBV7-8 and TRBJ1-1; possible D gene TRBD1, 6 bases. The CDR3 contains 14 residues. Germline assignment: CDR1 SGHVS and CDR2 FQNEAQ. Trimming cost V 3 bases and J 0 bases, with 8 bases left between them. The CDR3 DNA reads as TGTGCCAGCAGCTTTGGGGGCATGAACACTGAAGCTTTCTTT. This gives the protein CASSFGGMNTEAFF.

V usage is TRBV19 and J usage is TRBJ2-1; 12 bases map to TRBD2. From germline, CDR1 is LNHDA and CDR2 SQIVND (reference sequence). CDR3 size: 17 residues. The ends lost 4 bases at V and 7 bases at J; junction bases unmatched: 11. The CDR3 spells CASSTSTYGLAGNEQFF. CDR3 bases: TGTGCCAGTAGTACCTCTACCTACGGACTAGCGGGGAATGAGCAGTTCTTC.

This clone is a singleton in its sample. This chain uses TRBV30 with TRBJ1-2; 8 bases fit TRBD1. Unmatched junction bases numbered 8, after V lost 4 bases and J lost 4 bases. The CDR3 runs 14 residues. The germline V gene encodes CDR1 GTSNPN and CDR2 SVGIG (reference sequence). DNA of the CDR3: TGTGCCTGGAACCTACAGGGGGTACCCTATGGCTACACCTTC. Translated: CAWNLQGVPYGYTF.

This chain connects TRBV27 to TRBJ2-2; TRBD2 aligns across 7 bases. V shed 5 bases and J 7 bases; nucleotides not matched to a gene: 13. Germline loops: CDR1 MNHEY, CDR2 SMNVEV (reference sequence). The CDR3 loop spans 16 amino acids. Here the CDR3 reads CASSQTSVGLGGELFF. In DNA, the CDR3 is TGTGCCAGCAGTCAAACTAGCGTGGGTTTGGGCGGGGAGCTGTTTTTT.

In this sample, this clone turned up a few times. The V call is TRBV10-3, the J call TRBJ1-5; possible D gene TRBD1, 5 bases. Trimming shortened V by 5 bases and J by 5 bases, and 10 bases separated the two germline ends. This CDR3 region has 13 residues. CDR1 ENHRY and CDR2 SYGVKD come from the germline V gene. The CDR3 DNA is TGTGCCATCAGTCCGGGGCCCTATCAGCCCCAGCATTTT. It specifies CAISPGPYQPQHF.

The rearrangement links TRBV4-2 to TRBJ2-1; 8 bases are a match to TRBD2. Germline loops: CDR1 LGHNA, CDR2 YNFKEQ. V was clipped by 3 bases and J by 3 bases; unmatched bases: 7. The CDR3 has 16 amino acids. CDR3 sequence reads: CASSHPSGLVYNEQFF. The CDR3 coding sequence is TGTGCCAGCAGCCACCCATCGGGACTAGTCTACAATGAGCAGTTCTTC.

The rearrangement joins TRBV5-4 to TRBJ1-2; D may be TRBD1 (5 bases). The CDR3 consists of 16 residues. Germline CDR1 is SGHNT and CDR2 is YYREEE (reference sequence). Deletions cut 4 bases from V and 7 bases from J, with 23 bases between. CDR3 nucleotide sequence: TGTGCCAGCAGCCTTTGGGACGGCTTACTTATCAGTGGCTACACCTTC. Residues: CASSLWDGLLISGYTF.

V usage is TRBV27 and J usage is TRBJ1-2, with 7 bases identical to TRBD1. The V segment lost 0 bases and the J segment 7 bases; nucleotides outside the gene matches: 5. Germline loops: CDR1 MNHEY, CDR2 SMNVEV (reference sequence). The CDR3 consists of 14 residues. As DNA, the CDR3 is TGTGCCAGCAGTTTATCGCGACAGGGTGGTGGCTACACCTTC. Protein product: CASSLSRQGGGYTF.

The chain has TRBV11-2 and TRBJ2-1; 7 nucleotides align to TRBD2. V lost 3 bases and J lost 0; bases outside the gene matches: 2. The CDR3 has 15 residues. Germline-derived CDR1 and CDR2 are SGHAT and FQNNGV. The CDR3 region has the DNA TGTGCCAGCAGCTTTCGCGGGAGCTCCTACAATGAGCAGTTCTTC. It specifies CASSFRGSSYNEQFF.

CDR3 sequence reads: CASSLGEADQETQYF. CDR3 DNA sequence: TGTGCCAGCAGCTTGGGGGAGGCGGATCAAGAGACCCAGTACTTC. V gene TRBV13 combines with J gene TRBJ2-5; TRBD2 is a possible D gene (6 bases). Trimming removed 3 bases at V and 2 bases at J, with 13 bases between. The CDR3 covers 15 residues. Germline V CDR1 and CDR2: PRHDT, FYEKMQ (reference sequence).

The gene calls are TRBV10-1 and TRBJ1-6; D perhaps matches TRBD1 (5 bases). Germline V CDR1 and CDR2: WNHNN, SYGVQD (reference sequence). V lost 8 bases, J lost 2 bases, and 19 bases lay in between. This CDR3 has 17 residues. CDR3 residues: CASPDGEGFAYNSPLHF. The CDR3 DNA reads as TGCGCCAGCCCCGATGGAGAGGGGTTCGCCTATAATTCACCCCTCCACTTT.

The chain uses TRBV2 and TRBJ2-7, with 11 bases fitting TRBD2. The CDR3 is 15 residues long. CDR1 and CDR2 (germline): SNHLY, FYNNEI. V trimming: 4 bases; J trimming: 5 bases; junction bases outside the gene matches: 7. CDR3 sequence: CASSVMVAGGHEQYF. The CDR3 nucleotides are TGTGCCAGCAGTGTGATGGTAGCGGGAGGGCACGAGCAGTACTTC.

V usage is TRBV18 and J usage is TRBJ1-1; D is unclear. The germline V and J ends were trimmed by 1 base and 3 bases, with 9 bases remaining between them. The germline gives CDR1 KGHSH, CDR2 LQKENI. There are 14 residues in the CDR3. In nucleotides, the CDR3 is TGTGCCAGCTCACCACTACCGGAGTACACTGAAGCTTTCTTT. Its translation is CASSPLPEYTEAFF.

The table lists this clone with a count of one. The genes are TRBV18 and TRBJ1-2; the D gene is possibly TRBD1 (5 bases). V shed 5 bases and J shed 2 bases, with 9 bases lying between them. Germline loops: CDR1 KGHSH, CDR2 LQKENI. The CDR3 extends over 13 amino acids. This CDR3 reads CASSSGTNYGYTF. For the CDR3, the DNA is TGTGCCAGCTCATCAGGGACCAACTATGGCTACACCTTC.

The chain employs TRBV15 and TRBJ2-5, with D uncertain. CDR1 is LNHNV and CDR2 is YYDKDF in the germline V gene (reference sequence). The CDR3 loop spans 14 amino acids. V lost 5 bases to trimming and J lost 2 bases, with 12 bases between them. CDR3 residues: CATSFQVAQETQYF. CDR3 in DNA: TGTGCCACCAGCTTCCAGGTGGCACAAGAGACCCAGTACTTC.

The chain joins TRBV7-9 to TRBJ1-3, with D unclear. CDR3 size: 13 residues. CDR1 SEHNR and CDR2 FQNEAQ come from the germline V gene (reference sequence). Trimming cost V 3 bases and J 3 bases, with 6 bases left between them. CDR3 bases: TGTGCCAGCAGCTTTGGGGTTGGAAACACCATATATTTT. The encoded protein is CASSFGVGNTIYF.

The gene calls are TRBV5-8 and TRBJ1-2; D unclear. There are 15 residues in the CDR3. Germline-derived CDR1 and CDR2 are SGHTS and YDEGEE. V lost 2 bases and J 1 base, leaving 12 bases between the germline ends. CDR3 in amino acids: CASSFLSLDNYGYTF. CDR3 DNA sequence: TGTGCCAGCAGCTTCCTTAGTCTAGATAACTATGGCTACACCTTC.

This chain connects TRBV10-3 to TRBJ2-2; 10 positions agree with TRBD1. CDR3 length: 19 amino acids. CDR1 and CDR2 (germline): ENHRY, SYGVKD. The V gene end was trimmed by 4 bases and the J gene end by 4 bases; junction bases not matched to a gene: 15. CDR3 sequence (DNA): TGTGCCATCAGTGGAAACCGGGACAGGGGCCTAACTTCCACCGGGGAGCTGTTTTTT. Protein sequence: CAISGNRDRGLTSTGELFF.

V and J are TRBV6-1 and TRBJ1-1; no reliable D call. Germline V CDR1 and CDR2: MNHNS, SASEGT. V gave up 1 base and J gave up 6 bases, with 9 bases separating them. This CDR3 has 13 residues. CDR3 loop: CASSEGEFSEAFF. The CDR3 coding sequence is TGTGCCAGCAGTGAAGGCGAGTTTTCTGAAGCTTTCTTT.

This clone has a handful of counts. V usage is TRBV7-8 and J usage is TRBJ2-1; TRBD2 agrees at 9 bases. Germline loops: CDR1 SGHVS, CDR2 FQNEAQ. The CDR3 has 15 residues. Trimming removed 5 bases from V and 4 bases from J; junction bases left unmatched: 6. DNA of the CDR3: TGTGCCAGCAGCCCCGGGACTAGCCAATACAATGAGCAGTTCTTC. The encoded protein is CASSPGTSQYNEQFF.

The V call is TRBV5-4, the J call TRBJ1-6, with D possibly TRBD1 on 5 matching bases. The germline V gene has CDR1 SGHNT and CDR2 YYREEE (reference sequence). The CDR3 totals 14 residues. Trimming cost V 5 bases and J 8 bases, with 14 bases left between them. As DNA, the CDR3 is TGTGCCAGCAGTATACAGGAAAACGATTCACCCCTCCACTTT. Its protein product is CASSIQENDSPLHF.